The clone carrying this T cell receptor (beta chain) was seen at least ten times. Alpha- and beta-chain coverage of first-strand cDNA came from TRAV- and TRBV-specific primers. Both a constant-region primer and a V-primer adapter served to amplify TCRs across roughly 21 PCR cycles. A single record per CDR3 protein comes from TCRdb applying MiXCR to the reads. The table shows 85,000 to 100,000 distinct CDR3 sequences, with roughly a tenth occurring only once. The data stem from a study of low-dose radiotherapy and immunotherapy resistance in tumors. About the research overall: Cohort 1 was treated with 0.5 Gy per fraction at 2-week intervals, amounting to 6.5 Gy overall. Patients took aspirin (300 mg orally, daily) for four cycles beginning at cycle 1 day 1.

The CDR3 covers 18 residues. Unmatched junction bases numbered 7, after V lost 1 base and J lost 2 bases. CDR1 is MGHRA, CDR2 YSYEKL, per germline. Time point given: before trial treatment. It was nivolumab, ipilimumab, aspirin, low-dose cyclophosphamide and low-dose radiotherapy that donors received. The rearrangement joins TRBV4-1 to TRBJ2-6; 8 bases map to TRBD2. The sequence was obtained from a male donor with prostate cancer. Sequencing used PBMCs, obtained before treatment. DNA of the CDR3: TGCGCCAGCAGCCAAGCGTTCGGGGGGGCTCCTGGGGCCAACGTCCTGACTTTC. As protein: CASSQAFGGAPGANVLTF.